The present T cell receptor beta chain was sequenced within a study of blood T cell repertoires in COVID-19. Across the study: Samples representing acute and convalescent COVID-19 were sourced from the United States, Italy and Spain.

Cohort allocation depended upon clinical history that participants reported. In the original processing: Reference gene primer amplification gave estimated nucleated cell counts. The assay was immunoSEQ multiplex PCR, and TCRdb's table has in-frame clones only and misses some. The V and J calls and clone size come from that table; D and trimming were worked out from the DNA. The sample lists a few hundred thousand clones, over 75% occurring once. V was cut by 1 base and J by 6 bases, with 16 bases left in between. Germline loops: CDR1 SGHRS, CDR2 YFSETQ. CDR3 length equals 16 residues. Sequenced input: PBMCs or T cells enriched from blood (not recorded which). The V and J genes are TRBV5-1 and TRBJ2-2; perhaps TRBD2 as D (6 bases). The source is a man younger than 45 with acute COVID-19. CDR3 coding DNA: TGCGCCAGCAGCTTGCTCGGGGGTCTTAAGTCCGGGGAGCTGTTTTTT. Translated: CASSLLGGLKSGELFF.